This TCR beta chain is drawn from a study of blood T cells in healthy people across ages. The wider study: Through template switching, about one barcoded beta molecule was captured per two T cells, as measured in model experiments.

There are many counts of this clonotype. The second PCR ran about 6 to 12 cycles with a sample-barcoded 5' primer and J-beta primers. TCRdb recomputed calls from the 5' RACE reads with MiXCR, one row per CDR3 protein. The sample has just under 750,000 distinct CDR3 sequences, around a fifth seen once. Germline CDR1 is MNHEY and CDR2 is SVGEGT. V gave up 5 bases and J gave up 2 bases, with 12 bases separating them. This CDR3 is built from 15 residues. The TCR comes from a man aged 65 to 79 in good health. The chain carries TRBV6-2 or TRBV6-3 and TRBJ2-2; D is possibly TRBD1 or TRBD2 (5 bases each). The sample consisted of blood. The CDR3 nucleotides are TGTGCCAGCAGTCCCCAGGGACGCAACACCGGGGAGCTGTTTTTT. Protein product: CASSPQGRNTGELFF.